This T cell receptor (beta chain) comes out of a study of T cells after posttransplantation cyclophosphamide listed by TCRdb under 2016. With respect to the entire study: The study tracked T cell repertoire reconstitution by TRB sequencing after myeloablative bone marrow transplantation using posttransplantation cyclophosphamide as GVHD prophylaxis. Antigen receptor sequencing was done on samples from 35 PTCy-treated patients and from 15 to 20 related bone marrow donors of those patients. Blood from all 35 or so PTCy patients with 1-year posttransplant specimens was subjected to TRB sequencing. In 3 patients, up to 3 additional blood samples taken between 2 and 5.2 years after transplant also underwent TRB sequencing, as did pretransplant blood from 4 patients. Because TRA and TRB clonality correlated tightly in some ten samples, later TCR analyses were limited to TRB. Public TRB sequences were queried against a database of over 3,600 sequences associated with responses to pathogens, tumor antigens, self-antigens and alloantigens. On the study overall, not on this receptor specifically: At 1-2 months, donor-recipient similarity was low but rose over the first year, and the later blood repertoires were often dominated by donor CD8+ memory clones. Across under 50 patients, recipient CMV seropositivity and CMV reactivation were highly associated with TRB clonality; PTCy diversity was similar to CNI/methotrexate controls. The TRB repertoires of T cells infiltrating skin or the GI tract showed only limited overlap with the TRB repertoires found in blood.

This clone was picked up a small number of times. Its antigen is unknown. Within one base of it there is no much larger clone, and no base qualities were kept. The intended sense of this specimen's treatment or condition label: high-dose cyclophosphamide on days +3 and +4 as single-agent GVHD prophylaxis. Patients in the PTCy group got busulfan and fludarabine conditioning, a marrow graft from a related or unrelated donor, and cyclophosphamide on days +3 and +4. The PTCy-treated patients were enrolled in a prospective multi-institutional clinical trial. Peripheral blood and bone marrow mononuclear cells were isolated by Ficoll-Hypaque density centrifugation and were cryopreserved. CDR1 is given as MNHEY and CDR2 as SVGAGI, both from the germline V gene. Deletion took 7 bases off V and 2 bases off J, with a span of 11 bases between the germline ends. Counted from cysteine to phenylalanine, this CDR3 has 13 amino acids. The read is trimmed to its CDR3 DNA, 39 bases read in frame from base 1.

Genomic DNA was used for TRB sequencing, which was performed with the immunoSEQ assay at survey resolution or with the hsTCRB kit. The authors processed their data as follows. The immunoSEQ software handled initial read processing, and the LymphoSeq R package was used for repertoire analyses. For each TRB dataset, clonality was calculated as 1 minus normalized Shannon entropy, and the Gini coefficient was computed as well. Phenotypes of unsorted samples were inferred by mapping TRB sequences from sorted subsets of the recipient or donor onto the same recipient's unsorted samples. In its TCRdb copy, this immuneACCESS table keeps in-frame sequences only and misses some clones. Where compared with another copy, unresolved V genes explain less than half of these, and the others have no known cause. The DNA was the basis for D and trimming; V, J and clone size are from that table. There are 5,000 to 5,500 clones in this sample, and none of them is a singleton. Roughly a sixth of the sample lies in the top ten.

The TCR sequence derives from a female patient in her 30s who received an allogeneic stem cell transplant from an unrelated donor, was CMV-positive, and had acute and chronic GVHD. Following a transplant, some T lymphocytes may have been derived from the graft donor. The chain employs TRBV6-5 and TRBJ2-5, and the D gene may be TRBD2, 5 bases matching. The specimen was PBMCs, collected after allogeneic stem cell transplant with posttransplant cyclophosphamide. The CDR3 in this case is CASKGGLQETQYF. The nucleotide sequence reads as follows: TGTGCCAGCAAAGGCGGGTTACAAGAGACCCAGTACTTC.